This TCR beta chain was profiled in a study of blood T cell repertoires in COVID-19. The CDR3 loop spans 15 amino acids. Germline CDR1 reads LNHDA; CDR2 reads SQIVND (reference sequence). V shed 5 bases and J 6 bases; nucleotides not matched to a gene: 9. Only in-frame clones appear in the TCRdb table, and some are missing; sequencing was by immunoSEQ multiplex PCR. The table records more than 85,000 clones, approximately 89% of them present only once. This clonotype was obtained from a man aged 60 to 69 with acute or convalescent COVID-19. This chain joins TRBV19 and TRBJ1-4; TRBD1 matches 7 bases. What was sequenced was peripheral blood. CDR3 protein: CASSPLRQGDEKLFF. The CDR3 DNA follows: TGTGCCAGTAGTCCCTTGAGGCAGGGGGATGAAAAACTGTTTTTT. Full variable domain (outside the CDR3, taken from reference TRBV19 and TRBJ1-4): DGGITQSPKYLFRKEGQNVTLSCEQNLNHDAMYWYRQDPGQGLRLIYYSQIVNDFQKGDIAEGYSVSREKKESFPLTVTSAQKNPTAFYLCASSPLRQGDEKLFFGSGTQLSVL.